Listed below are T cell receptor beta chains from one sample, sequenced in a study of vaccination effects on CD4 cells after COVID-19. These TCRs' antigens remain unknown. Sequenced by immunoSEQ multiplex PCR; TCRdb stores in-frame clones only, minus some. This sample carries tens of thousands of clones, about 71% of them seen once, and the ten largest clones take about 3.5%. The sequenced sample was CD4+ T cells from PBMCs cultured with HCoV-OC43 spike peptides, obtained before COVID-19 vaccination. Receptors originate from a human donor who received a COVID-19 vaccine. Both conserved end residues are part of each CDR3. The order of the fields is V gene, clone size, J gene, D gene, CDR3 DNA, CDR3 protein. The D gene is left open where the match is weak. The size of a clone is reported for some rows only, either as once, few or many, or as a class for expanded clones.

>TRBV5-4|NA|TRBJ2-5|TRBD2
TGTGCCAGCAGGGCGCTAGCGGGGGGGCGGGAAGAGACCCAGTACTTC
CASRALAGGREETQYF
>TRBV2|NA|TRBJ1-2|NA
TGTGCCAGCAGGGAAATTGAGACCCCAGCTAACTATGGCTACACCTTC
CASREIETPANYGYTF
>TRBV5-1|NA|TRBJ1-2|NA
TGCGCCAGCAGCCTCAGGGACAACTATGGCTACACCTTC
CASSLRDNYGYTF
>TRBV9|NA|TRBJ1-2|NA
TGTGCCAGCAGCGCCGGGACCTATGGCTACACCTTC
CASSAGTYGYTF
>TRBV13|NA|TRBJ1-4|NA
TGTGCCAGCAGCTTAGGGGGGGATCACAATGAAAAACTGTTTTTT
CASSLGGDHNEKLFF
>TRBV19|NA|TRBJ2-5|TRBD2
TGTGCCAGTAAGCCCGGGGGGTACCTTATAGAGGAGACCCAGTACTTC
CASKPGGYLIEETQYF
>TRBV24-1|NA|TRBJ1-1|NA
TGTGCCACCAGTGATTTGGGCCGGATGAACACTGAAGCTTTCTTT
CATSDLGRMNTEAFF
>TRBV3-1/TRBV3-2|NA|TRBJ2-3|TRBD2
TGTGCCAGCAGCCTTAGCGGGGGGGCGGCTAGCACAGATACGCAGTATTTT
CASSLSGGAASTDTQYF
>TRBV30|NA|TRBJ2-3|NA
TGTGCCTGGAGTGGACACGGCACAGATACGCAGTATTTT
CAWSGHGTDTQYF
>TRBV4-2|NA|TRBJ2-1|NA
TGTGCCAGCAGCCAGGGGGAGGACAGGAACGACAATGAGCAGTTCTTC
CASSQGEDRNDNEQFF
>TRBV18|NA|TRBJ2-1|NA
TGTGCCAGCTCTCCCGAGGCAGGGGGGAATGAGCAGTTCTTC
CASSPEAGGNEQFF
>TRBV6-5|NA|TRBJ1-4|NA
TGTGCCAGCAGGCCCCCGGGACCCCTGAATGAAAAACTGTTTTTT
CASRPPGPLNEKLFF
>TRBV9|NA|TRBJ2-5|TRBD1
TGTGCCAGCAGCCCGAGGATACAGGGGGCGGCAGAGACCCAGTACTTC
CASSPRIQGAAETQYF
>TRBV18|NA|TRBJ1-1|NA
TGTGCCAGCGGGGTGAACACTGAAGCTTTCTTT
CASGVNTEAFF
>TRBV5-1|NA|TRBJ2-3|NA
TGCGCCAGCAGCTTGGAGGATTTGGATACGCAGTATTTT
CASSLEDLDTQYF
>TRBV28|NA|TRBJ1-1|NA
TGTGCCAGCAGTTTACGGAACACTGAAGCTTTCTTT
CASSLRNTEAFF
>TRBV6-5|few|TRBJ2-6|TRBD1
TGTGCCGTACAGGGGGTCTTCTCTGGGGCCAACGTCCTGACTTTC
CAVQGVFSGANVLTF
>TRBV7-8|NA|TRBJ2-2|NA
TGTGCCAGCAGACGTGAACACACCGGGGAGCTGTTTTTT
CASRREHTGELFF
>TRBV11-2|NA|TRBJ2-3|NA
TGTGCCAGCAGCCGCGCAATCGTACGCACAGATACGCAGTATTTT
CASSRAIVRTDTQYF
>TRBV6-5|NA|TRBJ1-2|NA
TGTGCCAGCAGTACCCTCGCGACAGGCGACTATGGCTACACCTTC
CASSTLATGDYGYTF
>TRBV7-2|NA|TRBJ2-1|TRBD1
TGTGCCAGCAGCTCTGGGGGGACAGGGGGCTATGAGCAGTTCTTC
CASSSGGTGGYEQFF
>TRBV5-4|NA|TRBJ1-2|TRBD1
TGTGCCAGCAGCTCCCGGGACAGGGACTATGGCTACACCTTC
CASSSRDRDYGYTF
>TRBV20-1|NA|TRBJ2-3|NA
TGCAGTGCTGGAGGTACAGATACGCAGTATTTT
CSAGGTDTQYF
>TRBV25-1|NA|TRBJ1-6|NA
TGTGCCAGCAGTTCGCAAAATAATTCACCCCTCCACTTT
CASSSQNNSPLHF
>TRBV6-4|once|TRBJ1-2|NA
TGTGCCAGCAGTGAGAGGGGCTATGGCTACACCTTC
CASSERGYGYTF
>TRBV6-5|NA|TRBJ2-2|NA
TGTGCCAGCAGTCGGACAGACTCCACCGGGGAGCTGTTTTTT
CASSRTDSTGELFF
>TRBV5-1|NA|TRBJ2-3|TRBD2
TGCGCCAGCAGCTTGCAAGCGGGGAGTCCAGATACGCAGTATTTT
CASSLQAGSPDTQYF
>TRBV19|NA|TRBJ2-5|NA
TGTGCCAGTAGTATCAGGGGAGGGGAGACCCAGTACTTC
CASSIRGGETQYF
>TRBV18|NA|TRBJ2-3|NA
TGTGCCAGCTCACCCATGATAGGCACAGATACGCAGTATTTT
CASSPMIGTDTQYF
>TRBV28|NA|TRBJ1-2|NA
TGTGCCAGCACCGCCGGTGGGGGCAACTATGGCTACACCTTC
CASTAGGGNYGYTF
>TRBV27|NA|TRBJ2-3|NA
TGTGCCAGCAGTTCCCGGACTTCCCCAGAGGATACGCAGTATTTT
CASSSRTSPEDTQYF
>TRBV18|NA|TRBJ1-5|TRBD1
TGTGCCAGCTCACTTGGACAGGGGGCGTATAGCAATCAGCCCCAGCATTTT
CASSLGQGAYSNQPQHF
>TRBV5-1|NA|TRBJ2-1|TRBD1
TGCGCCAGCAGCTTGGGGACAGGTGACTCCTATGAGCAGTTCTTC
CASSLGTGDSYEQFF